These 3 T cell receptor beta chains were all obtained from the same sample, sequenced in a study of blood T cell repertoires in COVID-19. The table came from immunoSEQ multiplex PCR; TCRdb's copy has only in-frame clones and leaves some out. The sample lists roughly 190,000 clones; approximately 90% were seen once. The sequenced sample consisted of PBMCs or T cells enriched from blood (not recorded which). The receptors originated from a middle-aged woman in a cohort exposed to, infected with or recovered from COVID-19 (not recorded which).

V and J are TRBV4-2 and TRBJ1-1, with a possible D match to TRBD1 (6 bases). CDR1 and CDR2 (germline): LGHNA, YNFKEQ. Trimming shortened V by 2 bases and J by 1 base, and 11 bases separated the two germline ends. This CDR3 region has 15 residues. The chain's CDR3 is CASSQPGQKNTEAFF. CDR3 bases: TGTGCCAGCAGCCAACCAGGACAGAAGAACACTGAAGCTTTCTTT.

This rearrangement joins TRBV28 to TRBJ2-3, with TRBD1 matching over 7 bases. Per the germline V gene, CDR1 is MDHEN and CDR2 is SYDVKM. Unmatched junction bases numbered 9, after V lost 4 bases and J lost 2 bases. This CDR3 contains 16 residues. The CDR3 protein is CASSSIRTGATDTQYF. The CDR3 DNA reads TGTGCCAGCAGTTCTATTCGGACAGGAGCCACAGATACGCAGTATTTT.

The V gene is TRBV2, the J gene TRBJ2-3; unclear D gene. The germline CDR1 and CDR2 sequences are SNHLY and FYNNEI. Trimming stripped 3 bases from V and 4 bases from J, with 17 bases between. The length of the CDR3 is 16 residues. The CDR3 DNA sequence: TGTGCCAGCAGTGAGTGGTCTTCTACCCTTCCAGATACGCAGTATTTT. It encodes CASSEWSSTLPDTQYF.